The 22 T cell receptor beta chains reported below all come from one sample, sequenced in a study of CD8 T cells in ankylosing spondylitis. TCRdb re-called the 5' RACE reads with MiXCR, one entry per CDR3 protein. Counted here are a few hundred thousand distinct CDR3 sequences, less than 25% occurring once; the ten biggest clones make up approximately 3.7%. Material: blood, either unsorted or a sorted T cell fraction (not recorded which). All receptors derive from a female donor with ankylosing spondylitis or in good health (not recorded which).

This chain uses TRBV6-5 with TRBJ1-4, with 9 bases matching TRBD1. The junction had 8 bases not matched to a gene; V was cut back by 4 bases and J by 11 bases. CDR1 and CDR2 (germline): MNHEY, SVGAGI. There are 14 residues in the CDR3. CDR3 bases: TGTGCCAGCAGTTCTGGACAGGGGTTAAGGAAACTGTTTTTT. Protein sequence: CASSSGQGLRKLFF.

The chain links TRBV12-3 or TRBV12-4 to TRBJ1-2; 7 bases are shared with TRBD1. This CDR3 spans 12 amino acids. V lost 5 bases, J lost 7 bases, and 4 bases stayed unmatched. CDR3 nucleotide sequence: TGTGCCAGCAGTCAGACAGGGACTGGCTACACCTTC. Translating gives CASSQTGTGYTF.

This chain links TRBV4-2 with TRBJ2-4, with D possibly matching TRBD1 (5 bases). Germline-derived CDR1 and CDR2 are LGHNA and YNFKEQ. The ends were cut back, 1 base at V and 3 bases at J, with 10 bases in the middle. The CDR3 has 15 residues. The CDR3 protein is CASSQVRVDKNIQYF. CDR3 nucleotide sequence: TGTGCCAGCAGCCAAGTCAGGGTAGACAAAAACATTCAGTACTTC.

This clonotype was found a few times. CDR3 nucleotides: TGTGCCAGCGGGACTGGGCTAGCTGGAAACACCATATATTTT. It codes for CASGTGLAGNTIYF. The rearrangement joins TRBV12-3 or TRBV12-4 to TRBJ1-3; D possibly corresponds to TRBD1 (5 bases). V lost 8 bases and J 2 bases, leaving 13 bases between the germline ends. The CDR3 spans 14 residues.

This clonotype was observed many times. The chain links TRBV20-1 to TRBJ2-7, with a possible D match to TRBD2 (6 bases). This CDR3 region has 13 residues. The V end lost 1 base, the J end lost 0 bases, and 7 bases lay between the germline ends. Germline assignment: CDR1 DFQATT and CDR2 SNEGSKA (reference sequence). CDR3 coding DNA: TGCAGTGCTAGAGCTAGCGCCTCCTACGAGCAGTACTTC. Amino acid sequence: CSARASASYEQYF.

The chain recombines TRBV7-3 with TRBJ2-6; tentatively, D is TRBD1 (5 bases). CDR1 and CDR2 from the germline V gene are SGHTA and FQGTGA. Trimming left V 4 bases short and J 0 bases short, with 10 bases between. This CDR3 contains 16 residues. The CDR3 nucleotides read TGTGCCAGCAGCTCCAGGACATCCTCTGGGGCCAACGTCCTGACTTTC. This codes for CASSSRTSSGANVLTF.

This clonotype was recorded only once. The chain is built from TRBV6-5 and TRBJ2-1, with TRBD1 identical over 11 bases. This CDR3 has 16 residues. V was clipped by 7 bases and J by 7 bases; unmatched bases: 12. Germline lookup yields CDR1 MNHEY and CDR2 SVGAGI. CDR3 nucleotide sequence: TGTGCCAGCACTTCTGGACAGGGGGCAGTTCGGAATGAGCAGTTCTTC. Residues: CASTSGQGAVRNEQFF.

In its sample, this clonotype was seen many times. The chain links TRBV15 to TRBJ1-2; D may be TRBD1 (6 bases). This CDR3 comprises 13 residues. V was pared by 6 bases and J by 4 bases, with 12 bases between. The germline CDR1 and CDR2 sequences are LNHNV and YYDKDF (reference sequence). CDR3 region: CATSADRGYGYTF. The CDR3 DNA is TGTGCCACCAGTGCGGACAGAGGCTATGGCTACACCTTC.

Only a few counts were recorded for this clonotype. The V call is TRBV20-1, the J call TRBJ1-5, with 8 bases matching TRBD1. From germline, CDR1 is DFQATT and CDR2 SNEGSKA (reference sequence). Trimming cost V 6 bases and J 6 bases; bases outside gene matches: 19. The CDR3 runs 17 residues. As DNA, the CDR3 is TGCAGTGCGATTGACAGGGGTAGTAGGCGAGTGAGTCAGCCCCAGCATTTT. It is translated as CSAIDRGSRRVSQPQHF.

This clonotype was observed many times. V and J are TRBV29-1 and TRBJ2-1; 11 bases line up with TRBD2. CDR1 is SQVTM and CDR2 is ANQGSEA in the germline V gene. The V segment lost 0 bases and the J segment 5 bases; nucleotides outside the gene matches: 9. The CDR3 has 17 amino acids. CDR3 in amino acids: CSVEDRRTSGYNNEQFF. CDR3 bases: TGCAGCGTTGAAGATCGGCGGACTAGCGGGTACAACAATGAGCAGTTCTTC.

This clonotype has just a few counts. This chain uses TRBV19 with TRBJ2-2, with D perhaps TRBD2 (6 bases). Germline V gene sequence: CDR1 LNHDA, CDR2 SQIVND (reference sequence). The CDR3 is 15 amino acids. The V end was cut by 3 bases, the J end by 4 bases, with 12 bases between. CDR3 bases: TGTGCCAGTAGTATCCCGGGACTTTCCACCGGGGAGCTGTTTTTT. Translating gives CASSIPGLSTGELFF.

The V gene is TRBV5-1, the J gene TRBJ2-5; 7 nucleotides line up with TRBD2. The ends lost 5 bases at V and 3 bases at J; junction bases unmatched: 10. The CDR3 extends over 15 amino acids. The V gene's germline CDR1 is SGHRS and CDR2 YFSETQ. The CDR3 spells CASSEHGGGEETQYF. DNA of the CDR3: TGCGCCAGCAGTGAACATGGGGGAGGGGAAGAGACCCAGTACTTC. The full variable domain, in which reference TRBV5-1 and TRBJ2-5 provide the parts outside the CDR3, is KAGVTQTPRYLIKTRGQQVTLSCSPISGHRSVSWYQQTPGQGLQFLFEYFSETQRNKGNFPGRFSGRQFSNSRSEMNVSTLELGDSALYLCASSEHGGGEETQYFGPGTRLLVL.

This clonotype has a handful of counts. The CDR3 loop reads CSARRGADTEAFF. The CDR3 coding sequence is TGCAGTGCCCGTCGGGGCGCTGACACTGAAGCTTTCTTT. The V call is TRBV20-1, the J call TRBJ1-1, with D maybe TRBD1 (5 bases). The germline CDR1 and CDR2 sequences are DFQATT and SNEGSKA (reference sequence). V lost 6 bases to trimming and J lost 3 bases, with 14 bases between them. The CDR3 extends over 13 amino acids.

This clonotype was picked up a small number of times. V is TRBV18 and J is TRBJ2-3; D may correspond to TRBD1 or TRBD2 (5 bases each). V was pared by 5 bases and J by 2 bases, with 14 bases between. This CDR3 is built from 15 residues. CDR1 KGHSH and CDR2 LQKENI come from the germline V gene. The CDR3, as DNA: TGTGCCAGCTCAACCTCCGGGACGGACACAGATACGCAGTATTTT. Translating gives CASSTSGTDTDTQYF.

The V call is TRBV5-6, the J call TRBJ2-7; 10 bases agree with TRBD2. Germline loops: CDR1 SGHDT, CDR2 YYEEEE. The V and J ends lost 5 bases and 3 bases, in that order; junction bases with no gene match: 11. The CDR3 runs 16 residues. DNA for the CDR3: TGTGCCAGCAGTCAGCGTGTCGGACTAGCGGTCTACGAGCAGTACTTC. It translates to CASSQRVGLAVYEQYF. The full variable domain, with the rest looked up from reference TRBV5-6 and TRBJ2-7, is DAGVTQSPTHLIKTRGQQVTLRCSPKSGHDTVSWYQQALGQGPQFIFQYYEEEERQRGNFPDRFSGHQFPNYSSELNVNALLLGDSALYLCASSQRVGLAVYEQYFGPGTRLTVT.

Written as DNA, the CDR3 is TGCGCCAGCAGCAGACGACTAGCGGGAGGGTACAATGAGCAGTTCTTC. Its protein is CASSRRLAGGYNEQFF. This rearrangement joins TRBV5-1 to TRBJ2-1, with TRBD2 matching over 14 bases. V was pared by 4 bases and J by 4 bases, with 4 bases of the junction left unmatched. The CDR3 runs 16 residues. Germline CDR1 and CDR2: SGHRS and YFSETQ.

This chain links TRBV29-1 with TRBJ1-2, with D possibly matching TRBD1 (5 bases). The CDR3 sequence is 14 residues long. V was clipped by 3 bases and J by 5 bases, with 16 bases between them. Germline V gives CDR1 SQVTM, CDR2 ANQGSEA. CDR3 loop: CSVEGQGMRYGYTF. DNA for the CDR3: TGCAGCGTTGAGGGTCAGGGAATGCGATATGGCTACACCTTC.

This clonotype was recorded many times. The CDR3: CASSLEQFSEAFF. In DNA, the CDR3 is TGTGCCAGCAGCTTAGAACAGTTTTCTGAAGCTTTCTTT. The J gene is TRBJ1-1, the V gene TRBV7-2, with no clear D. CDR3 length equals 13 residues. Germline values: CDR1 SGHTA, CDR2 FQGNSA. Trimming took off 1 base at V and 6 bases at J, with 9 bases between the two ends.

This clonotype has only a few counts. The germline gene is not matched at one end of the junction; a read error may be the cause. This rearrangement joins TRBV28 to TRBJ2-7; TRBD2 might be the D (5 bases). CDR1 is MDHEN, CDR2 SYDVKM, per germline. The CDR3 is 14 residues long. The CDR3 bases are TGTGCCAGCAGTCAGGACGGCCAGGACTCTCCTCGGGACTTC. It is translated as CASSQDGQDSPRDF.

V is TRBV18 and J is TRBJ1-2, with TRBD1 matching over 7 bases. The CDR3 totals 16 residues. Germline V lookup: CDR1 KGHSH, CDR2 LQKENI. With 3 bases clipped from V and 4 bases from J, the junction kept 11 bases outside the gene matches. CDR3 loop: CASSPRTGTETYGYTF. The CDR3 bases are TGTGCCAGCTCACCGAGGACAGGAACCGAGACCTATGGCTACACCTTC.

This clonotype was counted ten times or more. V is TRBV29-1 and J is TRBJ2-1, with D maybe TRBD1 (6 bases). From germline, CDR1 is SQVTM and CDR2 ANQGSEA. CDR3 length: 13 residues. V dropped 7 bases and J dropped 2 bases, with 12 bases sitting between them. CDR3 protein: CSGAQGTYNEQFF. CDR3 bases: TGCAGCGGAGCCCAGGGGACCTACAATGAGCAGTTCTTC.

This clonotype turned up a few times. The chain recombines TRBV29-1 with TRBJ1-1, with a weak D call TRBD1 (5 bases). The germline gives CDR1 SQVTM, CDR2 ANQGSEA. The CDR3 contains 15 residues. The V gene lost 6 bases and the J gene lost 4 bases, with 21 bases spanning the gap. CDR3 DNA: TGCAGCGTACTGGAAATGGGGGTTTTAAGCACTGAAGCTTTCTTT. Its protein is CSVLEMGVLSTEAFF.